This entry features one T cell receptor beta chain sequence. No antigen is known for it. cDNA libraries of TCR beta carried unique molecular identifiers. Starting from approximately 0.95 to 9.8 million T cells, the study yielded 460,000 or so cDNA molecules. TCRdb reprocessed the PCR reads with MiXCR, giving one entry per CDR3 protein. The sample lists 700,000 to 900,000 distinct CDR3 sequences, more than 45% seen once, with roughly 5.2% in the top ten. Trimming took 0 bases from V and 4 from J; bases not matched to a gene: 5. The CDR3 length is 16 residues. Germline V CDR1 and CDR2: LGHNA, YSLEER. These data belong to a study of post-analysis software for immune sequencing data. Across the study: As for disease course, relapsing-remitting, secondary progressive and progressive-relapsing multiple sclerosis were all included.

Findings of the study overall: TRBV5-6, TRBV5-1 and TRBV20-1 were among roughly 5 TRBV segments more frequent in patients than controls.

This chain uses TRBV4-3 with TRBJ2-1, with 8 bases lining up with TRBD2. Sequencing was performed on blood. The TCR was taken from a girl under 18 with multiple sclerosis. In DNA form, the CDR3 reads TGCGCCAGCAGCCAAGAACTTGAGCGGGAGTACAATGAGCAGTTCTTC. Translating gives CASSQELEREYNEQFF.